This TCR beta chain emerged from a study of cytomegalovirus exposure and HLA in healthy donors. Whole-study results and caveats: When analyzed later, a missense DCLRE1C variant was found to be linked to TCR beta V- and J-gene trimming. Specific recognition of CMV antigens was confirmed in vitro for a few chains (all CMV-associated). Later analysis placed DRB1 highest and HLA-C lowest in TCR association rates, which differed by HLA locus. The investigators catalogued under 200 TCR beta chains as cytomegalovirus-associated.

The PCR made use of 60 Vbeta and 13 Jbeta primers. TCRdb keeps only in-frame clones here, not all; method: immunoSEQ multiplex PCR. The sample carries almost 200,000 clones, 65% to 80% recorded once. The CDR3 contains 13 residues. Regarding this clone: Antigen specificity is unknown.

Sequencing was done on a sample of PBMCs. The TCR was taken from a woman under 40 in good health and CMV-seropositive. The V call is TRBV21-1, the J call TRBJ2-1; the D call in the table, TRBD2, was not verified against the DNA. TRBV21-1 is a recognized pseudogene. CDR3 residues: CASSKGGYNEQFF. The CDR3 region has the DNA TGTGCCAGCAGCAAGGGGGGTTACAATGAGCAGTTCTTC.